This T cell receptor (beta chain) was profiled in a study of blood T cell repertoires in COVID-19. With 2 bases clipped from V and 2 bases from J, the junction kept 7 bases outside the gene matches. The length of the CDR3 is 16 residues. Germline V gene sequence: CDR1 KGHSH, CDR2 LQKENI. TCRdb's copy holds only in-frame clones and misses some; the assay was immunoSEQ multiplex PCR. There are 200,000 to 250,000 clones in the sample; more than 70% occur only once, and 5.5% to 6.5% lies in the top ten. The TCR comes from a woman of 80 years or more with COVID-19, enrolled during active disease. V and J are TRBV18 and TRBJ1-1, with 8 nucleotides matching TRBD1. Sequencing was performed on peripheral blood. CDR3 sequence reads: CASSPRSGGLNTEAFF. CDR3 coding DNA: TGTGCCAGCTCACCAAGGTCAGGGGGCCTTAACACTGAAGCTTTCTTT.